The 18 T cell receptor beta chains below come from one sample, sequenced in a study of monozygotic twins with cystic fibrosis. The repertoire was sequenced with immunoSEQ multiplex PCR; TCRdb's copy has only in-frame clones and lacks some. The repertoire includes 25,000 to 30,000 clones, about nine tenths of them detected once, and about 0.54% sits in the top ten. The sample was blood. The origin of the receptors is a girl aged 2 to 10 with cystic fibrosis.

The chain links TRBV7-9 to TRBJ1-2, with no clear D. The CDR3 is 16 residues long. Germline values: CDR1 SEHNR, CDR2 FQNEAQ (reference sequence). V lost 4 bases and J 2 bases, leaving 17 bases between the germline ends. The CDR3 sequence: CASSSWARDFNYGYTF. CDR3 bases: TGTGCCAGCAGCTCGTGGGCACGAGACTTCAACTATGGCTACACCTTC.

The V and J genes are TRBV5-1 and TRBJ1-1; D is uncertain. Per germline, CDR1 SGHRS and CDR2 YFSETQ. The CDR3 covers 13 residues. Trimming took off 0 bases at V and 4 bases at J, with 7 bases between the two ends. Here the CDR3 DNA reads TGCGCCAGCAGCTTGGACGGTTCCACTGAAGCTTTCTTT. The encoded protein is CASSLDGSTEAFF. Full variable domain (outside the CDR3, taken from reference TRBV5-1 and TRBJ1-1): KAGVTQTPRYLIKTRGQQVTLSCSPISGHRSVSWYQQTPGQGLQFLFEYFSETQRNKGNFPGRFSGRQFSNSRSEMNVSTLELGDSALYLCASSLDGSTEAFFGQGTRLTVV.

CDR3 sequence: CASSLHTAYSRRSYEQYF. CDR3 DNA: TGTGCCAGCAGTTTGCATACAGCCTACAGCCGCCGTTCCTACGAGCAGTACTTC. V usage is TRBV28 and J usage is TRBJ2-7; D call uncertain. CDR1 and CDR2 from the germline V gene are MDHEN and SYDVKM. This CDR3 comprises 18 residues. V lost 3 bases and J 1 base, leaving 22 bases between the germline ends.

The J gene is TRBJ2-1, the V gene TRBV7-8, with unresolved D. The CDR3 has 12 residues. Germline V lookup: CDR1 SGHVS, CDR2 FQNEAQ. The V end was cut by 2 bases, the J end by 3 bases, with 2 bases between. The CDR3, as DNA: TGTGCCAGCAGCTTAAGCTACAATGAGCAGTTCTTC. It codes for CASSLSYNEQFF.

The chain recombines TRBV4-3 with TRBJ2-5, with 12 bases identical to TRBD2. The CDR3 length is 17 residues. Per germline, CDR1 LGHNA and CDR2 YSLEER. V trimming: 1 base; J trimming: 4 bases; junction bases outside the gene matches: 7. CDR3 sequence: CASSQASGGAEGETQYF. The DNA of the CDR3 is TGCGCCAGCAGCCAAGCTAGCGGGGGGGCGGAGGGAGAGACCCAGTACTTC.

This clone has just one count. DNA of the CDR3: TGTGCCAGCAGCTTAGTTCTAAGTGCAGAGACCCAGTACTTC. It translates to CASSLVLSAETQYF. The rearrangement links TRBV7-6 to TRBJ2-5; D is unclear. Trimming took off 1 base at V and 4 bases at J, with 10 bases between the two ends. Looked up from germline, CDR1 is SGHVS and CDR2 is FNYEAQ. The CDR3 length is 14 residues.

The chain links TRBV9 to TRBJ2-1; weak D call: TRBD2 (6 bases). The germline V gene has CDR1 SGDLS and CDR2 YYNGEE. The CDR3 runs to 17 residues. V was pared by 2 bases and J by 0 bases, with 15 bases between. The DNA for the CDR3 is TGTGCCAGCAGCGTGGGGGGATCCCTAAGCTCCTACAATGAGCAGTTCTTC. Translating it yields CASSVGGSLSSYNEQFF.

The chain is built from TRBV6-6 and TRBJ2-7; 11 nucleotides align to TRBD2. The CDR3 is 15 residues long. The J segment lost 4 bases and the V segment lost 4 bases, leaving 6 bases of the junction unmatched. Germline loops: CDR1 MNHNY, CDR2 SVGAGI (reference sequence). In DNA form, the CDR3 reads TGTGCCAGCAGTTTGGGACTAGCGGTGGTTTACGAGCAGTACTTC. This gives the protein CASSLGLAVVYEQYF.

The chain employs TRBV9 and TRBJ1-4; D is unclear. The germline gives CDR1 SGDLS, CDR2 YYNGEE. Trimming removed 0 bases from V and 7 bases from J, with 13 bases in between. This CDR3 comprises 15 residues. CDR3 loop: CASSVGGTLAEKLFF. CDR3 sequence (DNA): TGTGCCAGCAGCGTAGGTGGCACTCTGGCTGAAAAACTGTTTTTT.

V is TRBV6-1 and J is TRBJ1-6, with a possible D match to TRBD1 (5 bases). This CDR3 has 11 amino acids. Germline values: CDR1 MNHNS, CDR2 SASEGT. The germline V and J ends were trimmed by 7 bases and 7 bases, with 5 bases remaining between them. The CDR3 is CASTGNSPLHF. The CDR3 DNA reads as TGTGCCAGCACAGGGAATTCACCCCTCCACTTT.

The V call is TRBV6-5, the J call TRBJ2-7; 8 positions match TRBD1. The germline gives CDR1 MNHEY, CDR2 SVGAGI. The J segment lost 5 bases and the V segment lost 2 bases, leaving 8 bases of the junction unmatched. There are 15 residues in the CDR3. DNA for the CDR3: TGTGCCAGCAGTTACGTGGGGACAGGTGGGGACGAGCAGTACTTC. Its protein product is CASSYVGTGGDEQYF.

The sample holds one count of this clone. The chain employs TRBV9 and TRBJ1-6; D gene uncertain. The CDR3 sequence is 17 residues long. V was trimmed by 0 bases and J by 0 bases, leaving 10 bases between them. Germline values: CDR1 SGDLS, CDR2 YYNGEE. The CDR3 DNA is TGTGCCAGCAGCGTAGACGGCCGGAGCTCCTATAATTCACCCCTCCACTTT. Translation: CASSVDGRSSYNSPLHF.

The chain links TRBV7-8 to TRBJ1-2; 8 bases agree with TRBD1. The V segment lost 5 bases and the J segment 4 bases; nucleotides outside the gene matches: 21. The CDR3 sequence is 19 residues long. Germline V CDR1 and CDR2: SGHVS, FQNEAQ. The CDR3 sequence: CASSPMDRDQGGLGYGYTF. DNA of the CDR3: TGTGCCAGCAGCCCAATGGACAGGGACCAGGGTGGCCTCGGCTATGGCTACACCTTC.

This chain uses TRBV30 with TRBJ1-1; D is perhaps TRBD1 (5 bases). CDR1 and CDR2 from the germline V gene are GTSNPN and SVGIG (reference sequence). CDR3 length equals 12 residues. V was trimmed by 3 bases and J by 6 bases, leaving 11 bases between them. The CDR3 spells CAWRGGSAEAFF. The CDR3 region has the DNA TGTGCCTGGAGGGGGGGGAGCGCTGAAGCTTTCTTT.

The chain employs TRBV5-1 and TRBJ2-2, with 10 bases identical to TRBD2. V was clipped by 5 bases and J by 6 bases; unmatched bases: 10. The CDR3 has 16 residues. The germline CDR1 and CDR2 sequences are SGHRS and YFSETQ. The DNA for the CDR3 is TGCGCCAGCAGTTACCCGGGACTAGCGTATTCCGGGGAGCTGTTTTTT. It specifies CASSYPGLAYSGELFF.

CDR3 sequence: CASSTGRQKETQYF. The DNA of the CDR3 is TGCGCCAGCAGCACCGGACGGCAGAAAGAGACCCAGTACTTC. The J gene is TRBJ2-5, the V gene TRBV5-1; the D is unclear. The CDR3 totals 14 residues. The germline V and J ends were trimmed by 4 bases and 3 bases, with 13 bases remaining between them. Germline V lookup: CDR1 SGHRS, CDR2 YFSETQ. Based on the CDR3 plus reference TRBV5-1 and TRBJ2-5, the full variable domain is KAGVTQTPRYLIKTRGQQVTLSCSPISGHRSVSWYQQTPGQGLQFLFEYFSETQRNKGNFPGRFSGRQFSNSRSEMNVSTLELGDSALYLCASSTGRQKETQYFGPGTRLLVL.

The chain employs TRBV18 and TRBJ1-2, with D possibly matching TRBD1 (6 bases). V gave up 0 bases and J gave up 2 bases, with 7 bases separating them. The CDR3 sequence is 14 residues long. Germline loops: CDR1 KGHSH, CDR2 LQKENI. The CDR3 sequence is CASSPPGQNYGYTF. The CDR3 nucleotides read TGTGCCAGCTCACCACCGGGACAAAACTATGGCTACACCTTC.

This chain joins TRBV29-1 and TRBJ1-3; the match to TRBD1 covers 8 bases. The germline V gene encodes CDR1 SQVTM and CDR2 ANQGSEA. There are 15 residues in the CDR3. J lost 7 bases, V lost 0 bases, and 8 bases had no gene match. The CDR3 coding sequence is TGCAGCGTTGAAGACCCCCAGGGGGCGCTTAACACCATATATTTT. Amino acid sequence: CSVEDPQGALNTIYF.